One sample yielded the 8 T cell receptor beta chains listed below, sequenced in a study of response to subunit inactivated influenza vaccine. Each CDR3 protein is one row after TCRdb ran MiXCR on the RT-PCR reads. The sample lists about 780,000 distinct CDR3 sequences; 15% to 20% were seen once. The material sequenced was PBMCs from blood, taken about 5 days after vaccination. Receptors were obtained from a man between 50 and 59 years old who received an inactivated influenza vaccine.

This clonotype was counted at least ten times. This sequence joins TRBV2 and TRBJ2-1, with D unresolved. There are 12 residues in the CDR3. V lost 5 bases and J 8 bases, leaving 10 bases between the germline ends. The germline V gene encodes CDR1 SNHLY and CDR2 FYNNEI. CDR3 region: CASSFRRDEQFF. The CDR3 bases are TGTGCCAGCAGTTTCCGCCGGGATGAGCAGTTCTTC.

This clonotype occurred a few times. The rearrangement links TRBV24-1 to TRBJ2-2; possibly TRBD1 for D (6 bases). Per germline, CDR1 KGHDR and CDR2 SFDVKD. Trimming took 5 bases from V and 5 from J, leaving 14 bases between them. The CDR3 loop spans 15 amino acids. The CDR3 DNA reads TGTGCCACCAGTGGTGGGGGCCCTTGGACCGGGGAGCTGTTTTTT. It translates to CATSGGGPWTGELFF.

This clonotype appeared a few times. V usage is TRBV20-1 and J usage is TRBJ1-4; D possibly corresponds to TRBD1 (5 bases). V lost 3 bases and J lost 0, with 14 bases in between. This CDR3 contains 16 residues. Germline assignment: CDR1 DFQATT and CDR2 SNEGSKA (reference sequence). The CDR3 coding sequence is TGCAGTGCTAGGGAGGGCGGGGGAACAACTAATGAAAAACTGTTTTTT. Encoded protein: CSAREGGGTTNEKLFF.

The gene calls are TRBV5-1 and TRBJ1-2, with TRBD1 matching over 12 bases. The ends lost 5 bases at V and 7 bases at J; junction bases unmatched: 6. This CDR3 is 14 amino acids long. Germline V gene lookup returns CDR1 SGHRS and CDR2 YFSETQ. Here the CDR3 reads CASRDGTGGSGYTF. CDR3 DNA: TGCGCCAGCAGAGACGGGACAGGGGGCTCTGGCTACACCTTC. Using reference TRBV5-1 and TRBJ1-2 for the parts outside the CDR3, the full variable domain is KAGVTQTPRYLIKTRGQQVTLSCSPISGHRSVSWYQQTPGQGLQFLFEYFSETQRNKGNFPGRFSGRQFSNSRSEMNVSTLELGDSALYLCASRDGTGGSGYTFGSGTRLTVV.

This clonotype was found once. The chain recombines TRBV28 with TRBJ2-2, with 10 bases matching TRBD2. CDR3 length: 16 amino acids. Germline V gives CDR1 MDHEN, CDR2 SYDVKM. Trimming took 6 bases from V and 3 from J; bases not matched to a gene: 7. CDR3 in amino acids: CASSDASGSYTGELFF. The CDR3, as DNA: TGTGCCAGCAGCGATGCTAGCGGGAGTTACACCGGGGAGCTGTTTTTT. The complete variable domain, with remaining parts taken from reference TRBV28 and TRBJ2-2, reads DVKVTQSSRYLVKRTGEKVFLECVQDMDHENMFWYRQDPGLGLRLIYFSYDVKMKEKGDIPEGYSVSREKKERFSLILESASTNQTSMYLCASSDASGSYTGELFFGEGSRLTVL.

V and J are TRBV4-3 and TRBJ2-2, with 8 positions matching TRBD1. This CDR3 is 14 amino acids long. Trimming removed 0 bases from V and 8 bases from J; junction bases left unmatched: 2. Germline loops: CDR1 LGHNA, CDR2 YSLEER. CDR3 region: CASSQDRGRGELFF. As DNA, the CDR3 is TGCGCCAGCAGCCAAGACAGGGGGCGGGGGGAGCTGTTTTTT.

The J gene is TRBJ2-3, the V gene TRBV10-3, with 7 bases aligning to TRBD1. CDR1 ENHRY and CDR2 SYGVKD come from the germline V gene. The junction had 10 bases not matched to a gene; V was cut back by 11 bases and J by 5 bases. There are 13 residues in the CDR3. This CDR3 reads CAARGQEGDTQYF. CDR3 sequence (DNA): TGTGCCGCCCGAGGACAGGAAGGAGATACGCAGTATTTT.

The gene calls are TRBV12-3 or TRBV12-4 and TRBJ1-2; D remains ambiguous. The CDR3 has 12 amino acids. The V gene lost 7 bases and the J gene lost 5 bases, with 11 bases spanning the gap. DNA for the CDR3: TGTGCCAGCACCGGGTACGGTTATGGCTACACCTTC. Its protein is CASTGYGYGYTF.